These T cell receptor beta chains were read from a single sample in a study of blood T cell repertoires in COVID-19. Generated by immunoSEQ multiplex PCR, the TCRdb table keeps only in-frame clones and is missing some. The repertoire includes 30,000 or so clones, roughly four fifths of them detected once, and 3% to 4% sits in the top ten. The sample was peripheral blood. Receptors originate from a man in his fifties or sixties with acute or convalescent COVID-19. CDR3s include the opening cysteine and the closing phenylalanine or tryptophan.

v_call	j_call	cdr3_aa
TRBV19	TRBJ1-1	CASSISDTEAFF
TRBV27	TRBJ1-5	CASSYKSSNQPQHF
TRBV5-4	TRBJ2-7	CASSRFASPYEQYF
TRBV18	TRBJ2-5	CASSPPGLLQETQYF
TRBV6-5	TRBJ2-1	CASSYAGGLHNEQFF
TRBV2	TRBJ1-4	CASREVTNEKLFF
TRBV5-4	TRBJ2-5	CASSLDGRETQYF
TRBV4-2	TRBJ1-1	CASSPSDREKNTEAFF
TRBV7-3	TRBJ2-3	CASSPPGTVDTQYF
TRBV10-1	TRBJ2-1	CASSEDEGLAGDNEQFF
TRBV10-3	TRBJ2-2	CAISVPGTGVTGELFF
TRBV24-1	TRBJ2-3	CATSPGRGPTDTQYF
TRBV4-1	TRBJ2-1	CASSQDGSGGPYNEQFF
TRBV27	TRBJ2-2	CASSLGTGTGELFF
TRBV28	TRBJ1-1	CASSSQQGLNTEAFF
TRBV10-3	TRBJ2-5	CAITPGLAGVETQYF
TRBV7-9	TRBJ2-3	CASISTSLSPTDTQYF
TRBV18	TRBJ2-7	CASSPPVIESDSFSGRTYEQYF
TRBV30	TRBJ1-4	CAWRWDISEKLFF
TRBV5-4	TRBJ1-1	CASSFTGFPEAFF
TRBV28	TRBJ2-1	CASSLDNRIYNEQFF
TRBV4-2	TRBJ2-5	CASSQGAGAGETQYF
TRBV7-9	TRBJ1-5	CASSHAGRGMDQPQHF
TRBV28	TRBJ2-5	CASSSTVPRETQYF
TRBV6-5	TRBJ1-5	CASRTTGKAQHF
TRBV5-1	TRBJ1-1	CASSLDPGDTEAFF